The 22 T cell receptor beta chains below come from one sample, sequenced in a study of early T cells in non-severe SARS-CoV-2 infection. In TCRdb, the 5' RACE reads were re-called with MiXCR into one record per CDR3 protein. Of some 64,000 distinct CDR3 sequences listed, roughly 18% are singletons. This sample comprised whole blood, obtained at baseline. The receptors shown here come from an adult who was a healthcare worker with PCR-confirmed SARS-CoV-2 infection or an uninfected control (not recorded which).

The J gene is TRBJ2-7, the V gene TRBV12-3 or TRBV12-4; D is ambiguous. There are 15 residues in the CDR3. V lost 1 base and J 6 bases, leaving 16 bases between the germline ends. CDR3 sequence: CASSLDEAGSGEQYF. In DNA form, the CDR3 reads TGTGCCAGCAGTTTAGACGAGGCAGGATCTGGCGAGCAGTACTTC.

This clonotype occurred a few times. The chain employs TRBV5-4 and TRBJ1-2, with 8 nucleotides matching TRBD1. The junction had 14 bases not matched to a gene; V was cut back by 3 bases and J by 4 bases. The CDR3 is 17 residues long. Germline CDR1 is SGHNT and CDR2 is YYREEE (reference sequence). The CDR3 DNA reads TGTGCCAGCAGCTCATTGACAGGGGTAAAGAAGGTCTATGGCTACACCTTC. Translated: CASSSLTGVKKVYGYTF.

This rearrangement joins TRBV29-1 to TRBJ2-7; no clear D gene. With 6 bases removed from V and 0 bases from J, the gap between germline ends came to 9 bases. CDR1 and CDR2 (germline): SQVTM, ANQGSEA. CDR3 length: 12 amino acids. The CDR3 spells CSVERSSYEQYF. The CDR3 bases are TGCAGCGTGGAGAGGAGCTCCTACGAGCAGTACTTC.

This clonotype came up a few times. This rearrangement joins TRBV20-1 to TRBJ2-3, with 8 positions matching TRBD2. Germline trimming cut 0 bases from V and 0 bases from J; bases unmatched to any gene: 8. The CDR3 covers 17 residues. Germline V CDR1 and CDR2: DFQATT, SNEGSKA (reference sequence). CDR3 region: CSARDWIAGGSTDTQYF. The CDR3 nucleotides read TGCAGTGCTAGAGATTGGATCGCGGGAGGAAGCACAGATACGCAGTATTTT.

This chain joins TRBV29-1 and TRBJ2-4, with 7 bases fitting TRBD1. The CDR3 has 13 amino acids. With V trimmed by 2 bases and J by 8 bases, 6 bases remained unmatched. Germline lookup yields CDR1 SQVTM and CDR2 ANQGSEA. CDR3 DNA: TGCAGCGTTGAATTGGCAGGGGGAGACATTCAGTACTTC. Translating it yields CSVELAGGDIQYF.

As DNA, the CDR3 is TGTGCCAGCAGCCCCTTCGCGAACACCGGGGAGCTGTTTTTT. Its translation is CASSPFANTGELFF. The chain uses TRBV7-9 and TRBJ2-2; D is unresolved. Germline V gives CDR1 SEHNR, CDR2 FQNEAQ (reference sequence). The CDR3 contains 14 residues. Trimming shortened V by 5 bases and J by 0 bases, and 7 bases separated the two germline ends. Based on the CDR3 plus reference TRBV7-9 and TRBJ2-2, the full variable domain is DTGVSQNPRHKITKRGQNVTFRCDPISEHNRLYWYRQTLGQGPEFLTYFQNEAQLEKSRLLSDRFSAERPKGSFSTLEIQRTEQGDSAMYLCASSPFANTGELFFGEGSRLTVL.

The CDR3: CSARDVTKTGELFF. In DNA form, the CDR3 reads TGCAGTGCTAGAGATGTAACTAAAACCGGGGAGCTGTTTTTT. The chain carries TRBV20-1 and TRBJ2-2; D remains unclear. The CDR3 covers 14 residues. Germline loops: CDR1 DFQATT, CDR2 SNEGSKA (reference sequence). V lost 0 bases and J lost 5, with 10 bases in between.

The sample holds a few counts of this clonotype. This CDR3 is CASTSSSGSPTDTQYF. The CDR3 DNA follows: TGTGCCAGCACCTCTTCCAGCGGGAGCCCCACAGATACGCAGTATTTT. The rearrangement joins TRBV6-1 to TRBJ2-3, with 8 bases lining up with TRBD2. Germline trimming cut 7 bases from V and 2 bases from J; bases unmatched to any gene: 11. CDR1 and CDR2 from the germline V gene are MNHNS and SASEGT. The CDR3 is made up of 16 amino acids.

The chain carries TRBV29-1 and TRBJ2-3; 7 bases fit TRBD1. This CDR3 region has 15 residues. Germline assignment: CDR1 SQVTM and CDR2 ANQGSEA. V lost 5 bases to trimming and J lost 2 bases; unmatched junction nucleotides: 10. CDR3 in amino acids: CSVKTDRKITDTQYF. The CDR3 coding sequence is TGCAGCGTTAAGACGGACAGGAAAATCACAGATACGCAGTATTTT.

The chain joins TRBV27 to TRBJ2-1; 9 bases fit TRBD2. From germline, CDR1 is MNHEY and CDR2 SMNVEV (reference sequence). CDR3 length: 17 residues. Trimming at V came to 3 bases and at J to 8 bases, leaving 14 bases not matched to a gene. The CDR3 protein is CASSFTASGNGMDEQFF. The CDR3 DNA is TGTGCCAGCAGTTTTACAGCTAGCGGGAATGGTATGGATGAGCAGTTCTTC.

In its sample, this clonotype was seen once. The rearrangement uses TRBV7-9 and TRBJ2-2; 7 bases are a match to TRBD1. CDR1 and CDR2 (germline): SEHNR, FQNEAQ (reference sequence). This CDR3 comprises 15 residues. V gave up 1 base and J gave up 4 bases; unmatched junction bases: 3. The CDR3 nucleotides are TGTGCCAGCAGCTTAGGGGACAGATCCACCGGGGAGCTGTTTTTT. Protein product: CASSLGDRSTGELFF. The whole variable domain, filled in from reference TRBV7-9 and TRBJ2-2, reads DTGVSQNPRHKITKRGQNVTFRCDPISEHNRLYWYRQTLGQGPEFLTYFQNEAQLEKSRLLSDRFSAERPKGSFSTLEIQRTEQGDSAMYLCASSLGDRSTGELFFGEGSRLTVL.

The chain has TRBV9 and TRBJ2-5, with 9 bases identical to TRBD1. The CDR3 is 16 residues long. After removal of 4 bases from V and 4 bases from J, the junction contained 11 bases not matched to a gene. Germline loops: CDR1 SGDLS, CDR2 YYNGEE. The CDR3 region is CASSLTGTGHRETQYF. As DNA, the CDR3 is TGTGCCAGCAGCTTAACTGGGACAGGGCATCGAGAGACCCAGTACTTC.

This clonotype was found a few times. The chain employs TRBV2 and TRBJ1-1; maybe TRBD1 (5 bases). V lost 6 bases, J lost 2 bases, and 10 bases lay in between. CDR3 length: 13 amino acids. Germline CDR1 is SNHLY and CDR2 is FYNNEI. CDR3 nucleotide sequence: TGTGCCAGCAGGACGACAGATAACACTGAAGCTTTCTTT. Protein: CASRTTDNTEAFF.

In this sample, this clonotype turned up a few times. The chain employs TRBV10-3 and TRBJ2-7; 7 bases match TRBD1. V gave up 6 bases and J gave up 1 base; unmatched junction bases: 0. Germline V CDR1 and CDR2: ENHRY, SYGVKD. The CDR3 is 12 amino acids. This CDR3 reads CAIRTGSYEQYF. The CDR3 bases are TGTGCCATCAGGACAGGGTCCTACGAGCAGTACTTC.

This clonotype was detected a few times. This chain joins TRBV10-2 and TRBJ1-4; TRBD1 is a possible D gene (5 bases). Deletions cut 5 bases from V and 6 bases from J, with 13 bases between. Germline V gene lookup returns CDR1 WSHSY and CDR2 SAAADI. The CDR3 length is 14 residues. CDR3 nucleotide sequence: TGCGCCAGCAGTACCGTGGGGCGGGATGAAAAACTGTTTTTT. Translation gives CASSTVGRDEKLFF.

V usage is TRBV18 and J usage is TRBJ2-5; no clear D gene. The CDR3 loop spans 13 amino acids. Germline V gene data show CDR1 as KGHSH and CDR2 as LQKENI. V was trimmed by 5 bases and J by 2 bases, leaving 9 bases between them. The CDR3 sequence is CASSVTIQETQYF. DNA of the CDR3: TGTGCCAGCTCAGTGACAATTCAAGAGACCCAGTACTTC.

This clonotype was seen at least ten times. This chain connects TRBV6-6 to TRBJ2-5; maybe TRBD2 (6 bases). V was shortened by 0 bases and J by 2 bases, with 10 bases between the two germline ends. The CDR3 has 15 amino acids. The V gene's germline CDR1 is MNHNY and CDR2 SVGAGI (reference sequence). CDR3 DNA: TGTGCCAGCAGTTACTCGAACGGGGGTCAAGAGACCCAGTACTTC. Translation gives CASSYSNGGQETQYF.

V is TRBV7-8 and J is TRBJ2-3; D possibly corresponds to TRBD1 (5 bases). This CDR3 spans 16 amino acids. The germline V and J ends were trimmed by 5 bases and 0 bases, with 15 bases remaining between them. From germline, CDR1 is SGHVS and CDR2 FQNEAQ. CDR3 sequence (DNA): TGTGCCAGCAGCAAGACCGGAGACAGAAGCACAGATACGCAGTATTTT. It codes for CASSKTGDRSTDTQYF.

This clonotype turned up a few times. J is TRBJ2-1 and V is TRBV20-1, with TRBD2 matching 10 bases. The CDR3 is 14 residues long. The junction had 6 bases not matched to a gene; V was cut back by 6 bases and J by 4 bases. CDR1 is DFQATT and CDR2 is SNEGSKA in the germline V gene (reference sequence). The CDR3 protein is CSARTSGRYNEQFF. The CDR3 DNA sequence: TGCAGTGCCAGGACTAGCGGCAGATACAATGAGCAGTTCTTC.

This rearrangement joins TRBV15 to TRBJ2-1; 11 nucleotides align to TRBD2. Trimming took 5 bases from V and 14 from J; bases not matched to a gene: 11. CDR3 length equals 14 residues. Per germline, CDR1 LNHNV and CDR2 YYDKDF (reference sequence). DNA of the CDR3: TGTGCCACCAGCGCAAGACTAGCGGGATCACTCAAGTTCTTC. Amino acid sequence: CATSARLAGSLKFF.

This clonotype was seen only a few times. The gene calls are TRBV20-1 and TRBJ1-2, with a tentative D call TRBD1 (5 bases). Trimming took off 6 bases at V and 3 bases at J, with 20 bases between the two ends. CDR3 length: 15 residues. Germline CDR1 DFQATT, CDR2 SNEGSKA (reference sequence). The DNA for the CDR3 is TGCAGTGCCGCGCAATCCGGGACTCACTACTATGGCTACACCTTC. Translating it yields CSAAQSGTHYYGYTF.

This chain uses TRBV5-1 with TRBJ2-7, with 8 bases that match TRBD2. J lost 5 bases, V lost 0 bases, and 13 bases had no gene match. Germline-derived CDR1 and CDR2 are SGHRS and YFSETQ. The CDR3 covers 17 residues. Written as DNA, the CDR3 is TGCGCCAGCAGCTTGGTGAATAGGACACCGCGGGAGGACGAGCAGTACTTC. Translating it yields CASSLVNRTPREDEQYF.